This entry concerns a single T cell receptor (beta chain). The data stem from a study of blood T cell repertoires in COVID-19. Repertoires were generated with immunoSEQ multiplex PCR, while TCRdb's copy carries only in-frame clones and drops some. The table has some 290,000 clones, 85% to 90% seen once. The germline V gene has CDR1 LGHDT and CDR2 YNNKEL (reference sequence). The CDR3 has 16 amino acids. V was cut by 0 bases and J by 4 bases, with 15 bases left in between. This receptor was obtained from a man between 18 and 35 years old with active or convalescent COVID-19. Sample: peripheral blood. The chain carries TRBV3-1 (or the pseudogene TRBV3-2) and TRBJ1-1; D might be TRBD1 (6 bases). Here the CDR3 DNA reads TGTGCCAGCAGCCAAGAGGGGGGGGGCTGGGGCACTGAAGCTTTCTTT. Translation: CASSQEGGGWGTEAFF.